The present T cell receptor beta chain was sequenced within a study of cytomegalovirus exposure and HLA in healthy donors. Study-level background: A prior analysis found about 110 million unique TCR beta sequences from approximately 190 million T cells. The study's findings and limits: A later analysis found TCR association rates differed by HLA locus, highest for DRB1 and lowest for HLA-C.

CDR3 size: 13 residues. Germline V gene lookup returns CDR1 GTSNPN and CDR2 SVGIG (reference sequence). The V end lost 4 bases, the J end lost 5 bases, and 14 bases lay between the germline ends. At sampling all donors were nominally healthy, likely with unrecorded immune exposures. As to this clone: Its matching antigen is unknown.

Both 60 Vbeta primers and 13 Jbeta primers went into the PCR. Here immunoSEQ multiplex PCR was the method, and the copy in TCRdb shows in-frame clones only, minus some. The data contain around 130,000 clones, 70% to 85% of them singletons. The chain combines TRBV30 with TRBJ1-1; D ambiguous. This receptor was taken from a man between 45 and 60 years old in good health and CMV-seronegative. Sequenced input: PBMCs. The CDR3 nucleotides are TGTGCCTGGAACTCGAGGGTGAGAACTGAAGCTTTCTTT. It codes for CAWNSRVRTEAFF.